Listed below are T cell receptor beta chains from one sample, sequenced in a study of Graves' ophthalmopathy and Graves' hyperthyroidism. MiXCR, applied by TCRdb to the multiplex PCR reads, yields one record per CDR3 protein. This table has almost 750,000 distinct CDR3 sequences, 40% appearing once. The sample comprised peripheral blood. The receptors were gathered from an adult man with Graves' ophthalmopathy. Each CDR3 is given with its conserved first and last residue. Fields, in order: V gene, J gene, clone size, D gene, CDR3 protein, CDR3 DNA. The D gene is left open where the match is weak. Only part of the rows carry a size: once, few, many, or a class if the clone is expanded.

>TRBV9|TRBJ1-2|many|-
CASSPQQGHGYTF
TGTGCCAGCAGTCCACAACAGGGTCATGGCTACACCTTC
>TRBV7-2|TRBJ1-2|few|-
CASSQPGRTRVYGYTF
TGCGCCAGCAGCCAACCGGGACGCACAAGAGTCTATGGCTACACCTTC
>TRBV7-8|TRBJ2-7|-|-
CASSFPTPTYEQYF
TGTGCCAGCAGCTTCCCGACACCAACCTACGAGCAGTACTTC
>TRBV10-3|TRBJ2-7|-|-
CAISALTEYEQYF
TGTGCCATCAGTGCACTGACAGAGTACGAGCAGTACTTC
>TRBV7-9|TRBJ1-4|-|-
CASSLDSDEKLFF
TGTGCCAGCAGCTTAGATTCGGATGAAAAACTGTTTTTT
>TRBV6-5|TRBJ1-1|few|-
CASSSIGDTEAFF
TGTGCCAGCAGTTCCATTGGTGACACTGAAGCTTTCTTT
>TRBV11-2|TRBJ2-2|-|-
CASSLGRERGELFF
TGTGCCAGCAGCTTAGGCAGGGAAAGAGGGGAGCTGTTTTTT
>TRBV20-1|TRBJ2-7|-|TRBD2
CSASVLADTGGEQYF
TGCAGTGCTAGTGTACTAGCGGACACGGGGGGCGAGCAGTACTTC
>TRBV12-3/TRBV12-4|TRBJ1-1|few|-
CASSYRRGNTEAFF
TGTGCCAGCAGTTACCGGCGTGGGAACACTGAAGCTTTCTTT
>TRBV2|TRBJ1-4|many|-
CASKQDNEKLFF
TGTGCCAGCAAACAAGACAATGAAAAACTGTTTTTT